This T cell receptor (beta chain) originates from a study of blood T cell repertoires in COVID-19. Under the authors' procedure: Estimates of nucleated cell counts were drawn from the amplification of reference gene primers. Clones were read by immunoSEQ multiplex PCR, and TCRdb kept only the in-frame ones, dropping some. V, J and clone size were drawn from that table, and D and trimming were deduced from the DNA. The sample includes about 160,000 clones, approximately 84% of them seen just once. The CDR3 is made up of 16 amino acids. Trimming pared 0 bases from V and 3 bases from J, leaving 12 bases between. The germline V gene encodes CDR1 MGHRA and CDR2 YSYEKL.

The receptor comes from a man aged 40-50 years with acute or convalescent COVID-19. Source material: peripheral blood. The chain links TRBV4-1 to TRBJ1-5; D may be TRBD1 (5 bases). As DNA, the CDR3 is TGCGCCAGCAGCCAAGAGGCCGGGGGGTACAATCAGCCCCAGCATTTT. This sequence encodes CASSQEAGGYNQPQHF.